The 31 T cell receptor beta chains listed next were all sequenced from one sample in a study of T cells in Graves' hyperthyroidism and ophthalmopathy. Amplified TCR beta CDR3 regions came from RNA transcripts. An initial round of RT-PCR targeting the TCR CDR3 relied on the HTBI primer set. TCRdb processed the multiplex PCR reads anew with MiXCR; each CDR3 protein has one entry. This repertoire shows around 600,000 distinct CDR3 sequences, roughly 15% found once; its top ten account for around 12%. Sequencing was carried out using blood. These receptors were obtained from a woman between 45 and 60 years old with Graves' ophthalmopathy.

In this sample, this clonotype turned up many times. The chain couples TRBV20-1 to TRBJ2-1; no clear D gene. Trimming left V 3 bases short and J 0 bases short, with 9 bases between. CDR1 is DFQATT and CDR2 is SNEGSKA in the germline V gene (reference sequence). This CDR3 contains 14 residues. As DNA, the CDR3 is TGCAGTGCTAGTCCGATTTACTCCTACAATGAGCAGTTCTTC. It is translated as CSASPIYSYNEQFF.

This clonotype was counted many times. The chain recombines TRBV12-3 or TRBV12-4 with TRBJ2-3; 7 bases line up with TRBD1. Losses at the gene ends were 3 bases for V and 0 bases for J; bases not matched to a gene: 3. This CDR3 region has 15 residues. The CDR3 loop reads CASSFGQDSTDTQYF. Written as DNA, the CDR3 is TGTGCCAGCAGTTTCGGACAGGATAGCACAGATACGCAGTATTTT.

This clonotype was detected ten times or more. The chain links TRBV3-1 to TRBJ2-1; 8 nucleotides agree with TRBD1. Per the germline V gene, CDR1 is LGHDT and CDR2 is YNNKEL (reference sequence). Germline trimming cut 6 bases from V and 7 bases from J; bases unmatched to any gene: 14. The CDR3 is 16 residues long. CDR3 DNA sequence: TGTGCCAGCAGGCATAATCAAGGGACAGGTGGTAATGAGCAGTTCTTC. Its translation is CASRHNQGTGGNEQFF.

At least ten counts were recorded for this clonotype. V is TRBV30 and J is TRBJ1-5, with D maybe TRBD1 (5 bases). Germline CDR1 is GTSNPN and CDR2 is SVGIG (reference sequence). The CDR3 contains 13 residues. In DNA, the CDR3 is TGTGCGATGGACTCTAGGGGACTGCAGCCCCAGCATTTT. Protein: CAMDSRGLQPQHF.

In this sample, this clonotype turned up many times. The CDR3 nucleotides read TGTGCCAGCAGATACAGGAGGGAGACCCAGTACTTC. It specifies CASRYRRETQYF. The chain joins TRBV11-2 to TRBJ2-5; either TRBD1 or TRBD2 may fit D (5 bases each). Trimming removed 6 bases from V and 5 bases from J, with 10 bases in between. CDR1 is SGHAT, CDR2 FQNNGV, per germline. CDR3 size: 12 residues.

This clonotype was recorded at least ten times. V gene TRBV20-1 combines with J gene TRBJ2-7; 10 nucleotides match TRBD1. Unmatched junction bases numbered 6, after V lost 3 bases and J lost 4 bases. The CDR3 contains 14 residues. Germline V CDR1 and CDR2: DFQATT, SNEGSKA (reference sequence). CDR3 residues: CSARGTGDRYEQYF. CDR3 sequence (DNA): TGCAGTGCTAGGGGGACAGGGGATAGGTACGAGCAGTACTTC.

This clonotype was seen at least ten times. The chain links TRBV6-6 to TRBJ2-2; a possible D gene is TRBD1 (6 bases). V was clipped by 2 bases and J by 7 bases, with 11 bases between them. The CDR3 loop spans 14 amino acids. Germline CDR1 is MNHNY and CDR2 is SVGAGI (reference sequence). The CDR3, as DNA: TGTGCCAGCAGTTACCTGGGGGCTGACGGGGAGCTGTTTTTT. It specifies CASSYLGADGELFF.

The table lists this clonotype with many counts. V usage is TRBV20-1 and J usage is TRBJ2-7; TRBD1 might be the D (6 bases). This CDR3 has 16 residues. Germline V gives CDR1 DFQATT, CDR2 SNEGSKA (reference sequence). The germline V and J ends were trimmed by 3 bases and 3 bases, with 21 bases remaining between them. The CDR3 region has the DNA TGCAGTGCTAGGGTTCCCCCACCGGACAGCGACTACGAGCAGTACTTC. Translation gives CSARVPPPDSDYEQYF.

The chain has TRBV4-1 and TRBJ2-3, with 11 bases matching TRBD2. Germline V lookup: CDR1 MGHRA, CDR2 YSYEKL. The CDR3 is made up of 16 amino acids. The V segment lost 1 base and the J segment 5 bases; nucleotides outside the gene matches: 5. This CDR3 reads CASSQGALAGGDTQYF. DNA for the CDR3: TGCGCCAGCAGCCAAGGTGCGCTAGCGGGGGGAGATACGCAGTATTTT.

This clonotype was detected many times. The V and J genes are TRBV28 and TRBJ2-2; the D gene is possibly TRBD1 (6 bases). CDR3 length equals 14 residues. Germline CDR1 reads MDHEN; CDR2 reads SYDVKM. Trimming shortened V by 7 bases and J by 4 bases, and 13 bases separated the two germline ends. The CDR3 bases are TGTGCCAGCAACGTACAGGGCGCCACCGGGGAGCTGTTTTTT. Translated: CASNVQGATGELFF.

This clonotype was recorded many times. The CDR3, as DNA: TGTGCCAGCAGCACCCCAGCAGTGGGACAGGGGGCCACCGGGGAGCTGTTTTTT. This encodes CASSTPAVGQGATGELFF. V and J are TRBV28 and TRBJ2-2, with 12 bases fitting TRBD1. CDR3 size: 18 residues. The germline V gene encodes CDR1 MDHEN and CDR2 SYDVKM. V trimming: 6 bases; J trimming: 4 bases; junction bases outside the gene matches: 12.

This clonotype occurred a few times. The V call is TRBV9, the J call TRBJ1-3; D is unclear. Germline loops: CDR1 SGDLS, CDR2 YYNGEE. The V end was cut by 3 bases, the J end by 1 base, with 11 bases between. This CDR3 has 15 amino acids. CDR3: CASSATGISGNTIYF. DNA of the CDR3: TGTGCCAGCAGCGCCACGGGGATTTCTGGAAACACCATATATTTT. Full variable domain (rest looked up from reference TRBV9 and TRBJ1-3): DSGVTQTPKHLITATGQRVTLRCSPRSGDLSVYWYQQSLDQGLQFLIQYYNGEERAKGNILERFSAQQFPDLHSELNLSSLELGDSALYFCASSATGISGNTIYFGEGSWLTVV.

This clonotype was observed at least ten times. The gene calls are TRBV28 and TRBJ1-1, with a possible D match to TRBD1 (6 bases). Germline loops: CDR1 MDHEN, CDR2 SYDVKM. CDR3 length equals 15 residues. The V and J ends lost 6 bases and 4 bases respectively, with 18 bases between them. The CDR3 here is CASRTGTPVGTEAFF. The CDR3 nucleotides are TGTGCCAGCAGGACCGGGACACCGGTGGGCACTGAAGCTTTCTTT.

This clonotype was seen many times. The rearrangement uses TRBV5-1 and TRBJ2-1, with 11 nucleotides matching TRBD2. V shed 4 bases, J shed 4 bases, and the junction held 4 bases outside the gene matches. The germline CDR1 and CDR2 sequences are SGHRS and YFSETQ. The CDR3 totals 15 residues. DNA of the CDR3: TGCGCCAGCAGCGCGACTAGCGGGGAATACAATGAGCAGTTCTTC. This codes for CASSATSGEYNEQFF.

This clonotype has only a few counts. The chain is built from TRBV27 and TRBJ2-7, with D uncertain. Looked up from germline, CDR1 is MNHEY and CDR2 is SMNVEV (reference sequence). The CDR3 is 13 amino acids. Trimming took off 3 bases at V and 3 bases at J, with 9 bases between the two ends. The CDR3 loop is CASSLQASYEQYF. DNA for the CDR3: TGTGCCAGCAGTTTGCAAGCTAGCTACGAGCAGTACTTC.

The CDR3 coding sequence is TGTGCCATCAGTGAGTCCGTTAATAGCAATCAGCCCCAGCATTTT. Its protein is CAISESVNSNQPQHF. This chain uses TRBV10-3 with TRBJ1-5; D is undetermined. CDR3 length: 15 amino acids. Germline loops: CDR1 ENHRY, CDR2 SYGVKD. The V and J ends lost 0 bases and 0 bases respectively, with 6 bases between them.

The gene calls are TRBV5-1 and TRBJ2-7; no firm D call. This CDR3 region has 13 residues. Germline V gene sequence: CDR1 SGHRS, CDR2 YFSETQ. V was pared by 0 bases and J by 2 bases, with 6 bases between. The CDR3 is CASSLDDAYEQYF. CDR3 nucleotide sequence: TGCGCCAGCAGCTTGGATGACGCCTACGAGCAGTACTTC.

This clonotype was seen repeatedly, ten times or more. For the CDR3, the DNA is TGTGCCAGCAGTTATGGGGCTAGCACAGATACGCAGTATTTT. Its protein is CASSYGASTDTQYF. The chain is built from TRBV27 and TRBJ2-3; maybe TRBD1 (5 bases). With 4 bases removed from V and 0 bases from J, the gap between germline ends came to 8 bases. There are 14 residues in the CDR3. Germline assignment: CDR1 MNHEY and CDR2 SMNVEV (reference sequence).

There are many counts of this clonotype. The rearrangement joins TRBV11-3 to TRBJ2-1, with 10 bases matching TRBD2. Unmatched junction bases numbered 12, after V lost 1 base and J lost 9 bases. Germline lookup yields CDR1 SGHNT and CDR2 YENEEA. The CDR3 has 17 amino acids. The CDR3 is CASSLAPMELAGVEQFF. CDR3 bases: TGTGCCAGCAGCTTAGCCCCGATGGAGCTAGCGGGAGTTGAGCAGTTCTTC.

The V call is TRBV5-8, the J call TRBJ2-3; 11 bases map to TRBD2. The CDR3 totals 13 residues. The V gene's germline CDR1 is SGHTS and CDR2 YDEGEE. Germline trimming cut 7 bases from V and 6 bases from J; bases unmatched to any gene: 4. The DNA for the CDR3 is TGTGCCAGCGAACTAGCGGGAGCCGATACGCAGTATTTT. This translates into CASELAGADTQYF.

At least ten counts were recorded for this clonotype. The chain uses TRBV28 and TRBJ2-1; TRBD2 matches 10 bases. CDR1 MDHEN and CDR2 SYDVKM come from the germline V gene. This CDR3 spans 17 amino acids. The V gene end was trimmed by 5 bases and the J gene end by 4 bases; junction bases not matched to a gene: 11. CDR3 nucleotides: TGTGCCAGCAGTGCAGACGTACTAGCGGGACTTTACAATGAGCAGTTCTTC. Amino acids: CASSADVLAGLYNEQFF.

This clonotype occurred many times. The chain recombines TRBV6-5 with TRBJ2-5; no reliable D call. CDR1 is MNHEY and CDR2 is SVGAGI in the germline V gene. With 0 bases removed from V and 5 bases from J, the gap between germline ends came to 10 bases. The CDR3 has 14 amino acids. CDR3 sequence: CASSYSSLLETQYF. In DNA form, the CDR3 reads TGTGCCAGCAGTTACTCTAGCCTTTTGGAGACCCAGTACTTC.

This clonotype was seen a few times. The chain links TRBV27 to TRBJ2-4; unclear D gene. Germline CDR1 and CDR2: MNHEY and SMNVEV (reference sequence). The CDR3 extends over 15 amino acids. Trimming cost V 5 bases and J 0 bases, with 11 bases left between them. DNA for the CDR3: TGTGCCAGCAGTCTCGGGTCCCAAGCCAAAAACATTCAGTACTTC. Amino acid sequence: CASSLGSQAKNIQYF.

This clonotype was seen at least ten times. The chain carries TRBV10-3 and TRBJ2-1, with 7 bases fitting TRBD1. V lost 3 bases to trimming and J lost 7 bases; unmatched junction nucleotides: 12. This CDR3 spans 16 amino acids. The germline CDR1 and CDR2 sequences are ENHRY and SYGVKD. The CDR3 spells CAISDPDRLRLNEQFF. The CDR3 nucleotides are TGTGCCATCAGTGACCCGGACAGGTTAAGGTTAAATGAGCAGTTCTTC.

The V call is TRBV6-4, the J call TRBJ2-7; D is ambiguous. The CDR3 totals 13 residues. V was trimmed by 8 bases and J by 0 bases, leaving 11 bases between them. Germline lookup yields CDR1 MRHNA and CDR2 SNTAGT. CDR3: CASAVAASYEQYF. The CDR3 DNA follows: TGTGCCAGCGCGGTGGCAGCCTCCTACGAGCAGTACTTC.

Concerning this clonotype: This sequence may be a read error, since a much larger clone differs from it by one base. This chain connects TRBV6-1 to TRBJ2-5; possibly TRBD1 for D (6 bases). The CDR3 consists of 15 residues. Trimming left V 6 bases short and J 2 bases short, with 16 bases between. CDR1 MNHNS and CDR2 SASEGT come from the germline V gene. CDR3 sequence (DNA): TGTGCCAGCAGAACTAGACAGGAAATTCAAGAGACCCAGTACTTC. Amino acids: CASRTRQEIQETQYF.

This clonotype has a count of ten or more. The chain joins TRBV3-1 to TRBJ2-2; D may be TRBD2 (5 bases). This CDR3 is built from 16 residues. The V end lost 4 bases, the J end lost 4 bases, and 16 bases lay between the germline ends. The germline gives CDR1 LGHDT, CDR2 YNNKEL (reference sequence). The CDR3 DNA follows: TGTGCCAGCAGCCGTCGGTCGGGCCGGGGCACCGGGGAGCTGTTTTTT. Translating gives CASSRRSGRGTGELFF.

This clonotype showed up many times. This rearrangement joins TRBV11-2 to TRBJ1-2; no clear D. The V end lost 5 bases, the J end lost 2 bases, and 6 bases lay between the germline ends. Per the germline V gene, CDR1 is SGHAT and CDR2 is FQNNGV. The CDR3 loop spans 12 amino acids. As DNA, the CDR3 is TGTGCCAGCAGCGCGGAAAACTATGGCTACACCTTC. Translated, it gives CASSAENYGYTF. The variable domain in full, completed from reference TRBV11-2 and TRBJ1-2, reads EAGVAQSPRYKIIEKRQSVAFWCNPISGHATLYWYQQILGQGPKLLIQFQNNGVVDDSQLPKDRFSAERLKGVDSTLKIQPAKLEDSAVYLCASSAENYGYTFGSGTRLTVV.

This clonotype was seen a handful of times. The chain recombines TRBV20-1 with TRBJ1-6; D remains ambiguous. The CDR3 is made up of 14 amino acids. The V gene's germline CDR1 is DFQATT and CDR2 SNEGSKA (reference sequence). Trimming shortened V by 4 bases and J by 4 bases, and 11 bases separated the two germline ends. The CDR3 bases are TGCAGTGCTATTGGACGGGGTTATAATTCACCCCTCCACTTT. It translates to CSAIGRGYNSPLHF.

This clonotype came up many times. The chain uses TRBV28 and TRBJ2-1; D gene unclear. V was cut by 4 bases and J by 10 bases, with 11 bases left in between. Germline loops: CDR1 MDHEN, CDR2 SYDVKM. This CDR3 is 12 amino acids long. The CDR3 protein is CASSSTLVEQFF. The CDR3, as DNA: TGTGCCAGCAGTTCCACCCTCGTCGAGCAGTTCTTC.

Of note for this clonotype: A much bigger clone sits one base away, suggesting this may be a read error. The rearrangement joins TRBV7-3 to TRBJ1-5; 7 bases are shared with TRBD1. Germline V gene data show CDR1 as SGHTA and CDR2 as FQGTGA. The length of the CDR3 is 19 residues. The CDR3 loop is CASSFFPPLDRDGNRPQHF. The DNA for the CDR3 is TGTGCCAGCAGCTTTTTCCCGCCTCTCGACAGGGATGGCAATCGGCCCCAGCATTTT.